Following are 3 T cell receptor beta chains from one sample sequenced in a study of metastatic and nonmetastatic thyroid tumors. Among the patients, none had received any treatment before thyroid surgery. TCRdb re-called clones via MiXCR from the PCR reads. The data contain about 18,000 clones, 25% to 30% of them singletons. Material: tumor tissue. All receptors derive from a male donor with papillary thyroid cancer or a benign thyroid nodule (not recorded which). Some clones in this sample may be carry-over from other donors' samples.

The chain is built from TRBV20-1 and TRBJ2-7; D gene unclear. CDR3 length: 14 amino acids. Germline CDR1 reads DFQATT; CDR2 reads SNEGSKA (reference sequence). V was trimmed by 1 base and J by 4 bases, leaving 14 bases between them. This CDR3 is CSARVAEPLYEQYF. The CDR3 coding sequence is TGCAGTGCTAGAGTCGCGGAACCGTTGTACGAGCAGTACTTC.

With respect to this clone: An end of the junction differs from the germline gene, which may be a read error. CDR3 DNA: TGCGCCAGCAGCGTGGGGCAGGCGGCCGAGCAGAACTTC. Its translation: CASSVGQAAEQNF. The chain employs TRBV5-1 and TRBJ2-7; tentative D call: TRBD1 (5 bases). There are 13 residues in the CDR3. Germline V gene lookup returns CDR1 SGHRS and CDR2 YFSETQ.

This clone has a count of ten or more. The V call is TRBV24-1, the J call TRBJ2-2; D is possibly TRBD1 (6 bases). CDR1 is KGHDR and CDR2 is SFDVKD in the germline V gene. The V gene lost 12 bases and the J gene lost 0 bases, with 22 bases spanning the gap. CDR3 length: 17 amino acids. The DNA of the CDR3 is TGTGCCCCCAAGATGCGGTGGACAGCTTCGAACACCGGGGAGCTGTTTTTT. This gives the protein CAPKMRWTASNTGELFF.